The clone carrying this T cell receptor (beta chain) appeared a few times. This entry belongs to a study of identical twins. The germline gives CDR1 SGHRS, CDR2 YFSETQ. CDR3 size: 17 residues. V was trimmed by 0 bases and J by 5 bases, leaving 18 bases between them. Via MiXCR, TCRdb re-called the 5' RACE reads, giving one row per CDR3 protein. This table has approximately 190,000 distinct CDR3 sequences, more than 15% appearing once. The sample was also reused in another study, on T cells expressing NK-cell markers. This second study notes: Repertoires of TCR beta were obtained from T cells sorted as CD3+CD56+NKG2C+, CD3+CD56+NKG2C- and CD3+CD56-NKG2C+.

The origin of this receptor is a woman under 30 in good health. Sequencing input: CD8+ T cells sorted from blood. The rearrangement joins TRBV5-1 to TRBJ2-1; TRBD1 is a possible D gene (5 bases). The CDR3 region is CASSLAWFEGANNEQFF. The CDR3 DNA reads TGCGCCAGCAGCTTGGCGTGGTTCGAAGGGGCAAACAATGAGCAGTTCTTC.